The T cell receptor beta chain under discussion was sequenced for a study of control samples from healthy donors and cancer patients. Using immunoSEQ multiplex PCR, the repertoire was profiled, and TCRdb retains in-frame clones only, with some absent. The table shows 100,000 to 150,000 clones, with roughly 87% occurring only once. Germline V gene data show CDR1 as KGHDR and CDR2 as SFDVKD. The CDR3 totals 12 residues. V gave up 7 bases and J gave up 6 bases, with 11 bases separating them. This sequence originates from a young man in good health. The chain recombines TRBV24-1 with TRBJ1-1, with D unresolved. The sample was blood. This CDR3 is CATRAGWPEAFF. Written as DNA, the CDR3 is TGTGCCACCAGGGCAGGTTGGCCTGAAGCTTTCTTT.